This is a list of T cell receptor beta chains from one sample in a study of regulatory T cells in long-lasting Graves disease. TCRdb ran MiXCR on the multiplex PCR reads and lists one entry per CDR3 protein. The sample contains approximately 440,000 distinct CDR3 sequences, roughly a quarter of which appear only once. The specimen comprised peripheral blood mononuclear cells (PBMCs), sampled when the disease was refractory, from a patient treated with antithyroid drugs. These receptors all come from a female donor with Graves disease. Each CDR3 is given without its conserved first and last residue. The order of the fields is V gene, CDR3 protein.

>TRBV2
ASIRGRAPGELF
>TRBV28
ASIQGYGSPLH
>TRBV27
ASSLAGLAGSGANVLT
>TRBV20-1
SASGREDTGELF
>TRBV6-1
ASTLNPTAVTEAF
>TRBV18
ASSPSTGSHGYT
>TRBV12-3/TRBV12-4
ASSPGQGSYEQF
>TRBV6-5
ASSYSVLAGGSYEQY
>TRBV5-1
ASSYIMNTEAF
>TRBV18
ASSPRGQGTTTYEQY
>TRBV19
ASSMEKAGRTEAF
>TRBV7-7
ASSPNSGSLYEQY
>TRBV20-1
SASVLAGRETQY
>TRBV9
ASSFRGPGELF
>TRBV10-3
AICPAFDAEAF
>TRBV29-1
SADRFEVEAF
>TRBV12-3/TRBV12-4
ASSSLLAGVGTGELF
>TRBV5-5
ASSLAGTRGEQY
>TRBV2
ASSAGGLNTGELF
>TRBV5-4
ASSLAADNNSPLH
>TRBV20-1
SASSSGLKLYNEQF